The 26 T cell receptor beta chains reported below all come from one sample, sequenced in a study of Graves' ophthalmopathy and Graves' hyperthyroidism. TCR beta CDR3 amplification used RNA transcripts. Second-round multiplex PCR followed a first-round RT-PCR using HTBI primers. In TCRdb, the multiplex PCR reads were re-called with MiXCR into one record per CDR3 protein. The data hold hundreds of thousands of distinct CDR3 sequences, with around 21% observed a single time. Sequenced material: peripheral blood. Receptors originate from a woman in her late teens or twenties with stable Graves' hyperthyroidism.

This chain links TRBV11-2 with TRBJ1-3; 9 bases align to TRBD1. Germline loops: CDR1 SGHAT, CDR2 FQNNGV. V gave up 5 bases and J gave up 4 bases; unmatched junction bases: 9. The CDR3 runs to 16 residues. The CDR3 protein is CASSRHTGGDGNTIYF. The CDR3 bases are TGTGCCAGCAGCCGACATACAGGGGGCGACGGAAACACCATATATTTT.

This clonotype was detected ten times or more. The chain carries TRBV7-3 and TRBJ2-7, with unresolved D. V was trimmed by 5 bases and J by 2 bases, leaving 16 bases between them. Germline V lookup: CDR1 SGHTA, CDR2 FQGTGA. The CDR3 loop spans 15 amino acids. The CDR3 region has the DNA TGTGCCAGCAGCCCAAGCAGCAACGGGCCCTACGAGCAGTACTTC. Its protein product is CASSPSSNGPYEQYF.

This clonotype was seen ten or more times. This rearrangement joins TRBV2 to TRBJ2-7; maybe TRBD1 (5 bases). The CDR3 has 13 amino acids. V was shortened by 7 bases and J by 3 bases, with 13 bases between the two germline ends. Germline V gene data show CDR1 as SNHLY and CDR2 as FYNNEI. CDR3 protein: CASKSGLLYEQYF. Here the CDR3 DNA reads TGTGCCAGCAAATCAGGGCTTCTCTACGAGCAGTACTTC.

This clonotype appeared many times. CDR3 protein: CSADRAGGNTEAFF. In DNA, the CDR3 is TGCAGCGCCGACCGGGCAGGGGGGAACACTGAAGCTTTCTTT. This chain joins TRBV29-1 and TRBJ1-1; TRBD1 matches 7 bases. Germline CDR1 is SQVTM and CDR2 is ANQGSEA. The V segment lost 7 bases and the J segment 1 base; nucleotides outside the gene matches: 9. CDR3 length: 14 amino acids.

This clonotype was detected many times. V is TRBV5-1 and J is TRBJ2-2; D not resolved. CDR1 is SGHRS, CDR2 YFSETQ, per germline. The CDR3 runs to 12 residues. V was pared by 2 bases and J by 6 bases, with 5 bases between. The CDR3 nucleotides read TGCGCCAGCAGCTTCGTGGCCGGGGAGCTGTTTTTT. Residues: CASSFVAGELFF.

This clonotype was counted many times. The chain employs TRBV11-2 and TRBJ2-7, with D possibly matching TRBD2 (5 bases). V lost 5 bases and J lost 7, with 18 bases in between. The CDR3 runs to 14 residues. Germline assignment: CDR1 SGHAT and CDR2 FQNNGV. CDR3 protein: CASSQLVTPREQYF. The CDR3 bases are TGTGCCAGCAGCCAACTAGTTACGCCGCGGGAGCAGTACTTC.

The rearrangement joins TRBV5-1 to TRBJ1-1, with D maybe TRBD1 (6 bases). CDR1 and CDR2 from the germline V gene are SGHRS and YFSETQ. The CDR3 covers 12 residues. Trimming left V 0 bases short and J 9 bases short, with 9 bases between. CDR3 nucleotides: TGCGCCAGCAGCTTGGAGAGGGGGAAAGCTTTCTTT. Protein product: CASSLERGKAFF.

This clonotype was detected many times. The chain employs TRBV20-1 and TRBJ2-7, with a possible D match to TRBD1 (6 bases). V gave up 6 bases and J gave up 7 bases, with 16 bases separating them. The germline gives CDR1 DFQATT, CDR2 SNEGSKA (reference sequence). The CDR3 runs 12 residues. CDR3 region: CSAPQGVGEQYF. CDR3 in DNA: TGCAGTGCCCCACAGGGAGTGGGTGAGCAGTACTTC.

This chain connects TRBV7-2 to TRBJ1-2; D unresolved. Germline CDR1 SGHTA, CDR2 FQGNSA. The length of the CDR3 is 14 residues. The V gene lost 5 bases and the J gene lost 7 bases, with 17 bases spanning the gap. This CDR3 reads CASSPPGILLGYTF. CDR3 nucleotides: TGTGCCAGCAGCCCCCCGGGGATCCTGCTTGGCTACACCTTC.

The chain carries TRBV5-4 and TRBJ2-7; 8 bases fit TRBD1. CDR3 length: 15 residues. The germline V gene encodes CDR1 SGHNT and CDR2 YYREEE (reference sequence). V lost 2 bases and J lost 5; bases outside the gene matches: 9. The CDR3 loop reads CASSFPSGGVHEQYF. The CDR3 coding sequence is TGTGCCAGCAGCTTTCCTTCAGGGGGCGTGCACGAGCAGTACTTC.

This clonotype was detected a few times. This chain uses TRBV28 with TRBJ2-2; 9 bases line up with TRBD1. Trimming cost V 4 bases and J 4 bases; bases outside gene matches: 7. The CDR3 extends over 16 amino acids. Germline loops: CDR1 MDHEN, CDR2 SYDVKM. The CDR3 nucleotides are TGTGCCAGCAGTTCGCCATGGACAGGGGTCACCGGGGAGCTGTTTTTT. It codes for CASSSPWTGVTGELFF. The whole variable domain, remainder taken from reference TRBV28 and TRBJ2-2, is DVKVTQSSRYLVKRTGEKVFLECVQDMDHENMFWYRQDPGLGLRLIYFSYDVKMKEKGDIPEGYSVSREKKERFSLILESASTNQTSMYLCASSSPWTGVTGELFFGEGSRLTVL.

V gene TRBV6-1 combines with J gene TRBJ1-5; D is perhaps TRBD1 (5 bases). The V and J ends lost 6 bases and 4 bases respectively, with 19 bases between them. Germline V gives CDR1 MNHNS, CDR2 SASEGT. This CDR3 is 16 amino acids long. Written as DNA, the CDR3 is TGTGCCAGCAGCGGACTAGCGGGGGGTGGGAATCAGCCCCAGCATTTT. Translation gives CASSGLAGGGNQPQHF.

V gene TRBV28 combines with J gene TRBJ2-5; 12 nucleotides agree with TRBD2. The CDR3 covers 17 residues. Germline lookup yields CDR1 MDHEN and CDR2 SYDVKM. V lost 6 bases, J lost 3 bases, and 11 bases stayed unmatched. This CDR3 reads CASSFLRPSGREETQYF. For the CDR3, the DNA is TGTGCCAGCAGCTTCCTCAGGCCTAGCGGGAGGGAAGAGACCCAGTACTTC. Drawing the rest from reference TRBV28 and TRBJ2-5, the complete variable domain is DVKVTQSSRYLVKRTGEKVFLECVQDMDHENMFWYRQDPGLGLRLIYFSYDVKMKEKGDIPEGYSVSREKKERFSLILESASTNQTSMYLCASSFLRPSGREETQYFGPGTRLLVL.

This clonotype was seen many times. The rearrangement uses TRBV6-2 or TRBV6-3 and TRBJ2-7; D remains ambiguous. Germline V gene data show CDR1 as MNHEY and CDR2 as SVGEGT. The V end lost 2 bases, the J end lost 7 bases, and 12 bases lay between the germline ends. This CDR3 is 13 amino acids long. The CDR3 region is CASSYAEGREQYF. DNA for the CDR3: TGTGCCAGCAGTTACGCGGAAGGGCGAGAGCAGTACTTC.

This clonotype has just a few counts. J is TRBJ2-7 and V is TRBV5-6, with 7 nucleotides matching TRBD2. There are 14 residues in the CDR3. After removal of 4 bases from V and 5 bases from J, the junction contained 9 bases not matched to a gene. Per the germline V gene, CDR1 is SGHDT and CDR2 is YYEEEE. The CDR3 here is CASSPGTKIDEQYF. CDR3 in DNA: TGTGCCAGCAGCCCCGGGACTAAGATAGACGAGCAGTACTTC.

This clonotype occurred many times. The gene calls are TRBV13 and TRBJ2-5; D possibly corresponds to TRBD2 (6 bases). The CDR3 has 16 amino acids. V was shortened by 4 bases and J by 2 bases, with 17 bases between the two germline ends. CDR1 is PRHDT and CDR2 is FYEKMQ in the germline V gene (reference sequence). The CDR3 nucleotides are TGTGCCAGCAGCTCGTTGGAGGGAGCGGCACAAGAGACCCAGTACTTC. It translates to CASSSLEGAAQETQYF.

The J gene is TRBJ1-5, the V gene TRBV15; D is unclear. This CDR3 comprises 14 residues. V was trimmed by 9 bases and J by 4 bases, leaving 16 bases between them. Germline V gene sequence: CDR1 LNHNV, CDR2 YYDKDF (reference sequence). CDR3 DNA: TGTGCCACTGCGGATGGAGTTACAAATCAGCCCCAGCATTTT. Translating it yields CATADGVTNQPQHF.

This chain joins TRBV2 and TRBJ1-5; D is unclear. This CDR3 spans 14 amino acids. From germline, CDR1 is SNHLY and CDR2 FYNNEI. The ends were cut back, 3 bases at V and 3 bases at J, with 9 bases in the middle. This chain's CDR3 is CASSDRAANQPQHF. CDR3 DNA sequence: TGTGCCAGCAGTGATAGGGCCGCCAATCAGCCCCAGCATTTT.

This clonotype was detected many times. The chain combines TRBV5-1 with TRBJ1-6, with no clear D. Per the germline V gene, CDR1 is SGHRS and CDR2 is YFSETQ. CDR3 length: 15 residues. The V and J ends lost 5 bases and 7 bases respectively, with 16 bases between them. This CDR3 is CASRTMKTRNSPLHF. The CDR3 bases are TGCGCCAGCAGGACTATGAAGACGAGAAATTCACCCCTCCACTTT.

This clonotype was detected ten times or more. The gene calls are TRBV2 and TRBJ2-5, with unresolved D. Germline-derived CDR1 and CDR2 are SNHLY and FYNNEI. With 4 bases removed from V and 3 bases from J, the gap between germline ends came to 9 bases. The CDR3 loop spans 13 amino acids. The CDR3 DNA is TGTGCCAGCAGTGGAAGCTGGAAAGAGACCCAGTACTTC. This translates into CASSGSWKETQYF.

This chain joins TRBV11-2 and TRBJ2-7, with 10 bases identical to TRBD1. V dropped 4 bases and J dropped 6; count of bases not matched to a gene: 6. Germline V gene sequence: CDR1 SGHAT, CDR2 FQNNGV. The CDR3 has 14 amino acids. Here the CDR3 reads CASSSRTGGGEQYV. CDR3 in DNA: TGTGCCAGCAGCTCACGGACAGGGGGGGGCGAGCAGTACGTC.

The table lists this clonotype with many counts. The V and J genes are TRBV10-3 and TRBJ1-1; 10 bases line up with TRBD1. CDR1 and CDR2 (germline): ENHRY, SYGVKD. The junction had 1 base not matched to a gene; V was cut back by 2 bases and J by 7 bases. The CDR3 consists of 13 residues. CDR3 amino acids: CAISERTGGEAFF. The DNA for the CDR3 is TGTGCCATCAGTGAGCGGACAGGGGGTGAAGCTTTCTTT.

This clonotype was detected many times. V usage is TRBV10-3 and J usage is TRBJ1-2; D is uncertain. CDR1 and CDR2 from the germline V gene are ENHRY and SYGVKD. CDR3 length: 13 residues. V was clipped by 3 bases and J by 3 bases, with 8 bases between them. CDR3 sequence (DNA): TGTGCCATCAGTGACGAACGGGACTATGGCTACACCTTC. This codes for CAISDERDYGYTF.

Many counts were recorded for this clonotype. J is TRBJ2-7 and V is TRBV12-3 or TRBV12-4; possibly TRBD1 for D (5 bases). Trimming pared 3 bases from V and 3 bases from J, leaving 9 bases between. There are 13 residues in the CDR3. The CDR3: CASSFAGYYEQYF. The CDR3 DNA reads TGTGCCAGCAGTTTTGCAGGGTACTACGAGCAGTACTTC.

This clonotype was seen many times. This chain uses TRBV6-1 with TRBJ2-2; D is unclear. Trimming left V 7 bases short and J 7 bases short, with 13 bases between. Per the germline V gene, CDR1 is MNHNS and CDR2 is SASEGT. CDR3 length: 13 amino acids. CDR3 loop: CASTLSAGGELFF. The CDR3 nucleotides are TGTGCCAGCACGCTCTCGGCTGGCGGGGAGCTGTTTTTT.

V gene TRBV12-3 or TRBV12-4 combines with J gene TRBJ1-1, with D perhaps matching TRBD1 (6 bases). Trimming took off 6 bases at V and 3 bases at J, with 11 bases between the two ends. The CDR3 loop spans 13 amino acids. CDR3 region: CASRTRGHTEAFF. CDR3 in DNA: TGTGCCAGCAGGACTCGGGGGCACACTGAAGCTTTCTTT.